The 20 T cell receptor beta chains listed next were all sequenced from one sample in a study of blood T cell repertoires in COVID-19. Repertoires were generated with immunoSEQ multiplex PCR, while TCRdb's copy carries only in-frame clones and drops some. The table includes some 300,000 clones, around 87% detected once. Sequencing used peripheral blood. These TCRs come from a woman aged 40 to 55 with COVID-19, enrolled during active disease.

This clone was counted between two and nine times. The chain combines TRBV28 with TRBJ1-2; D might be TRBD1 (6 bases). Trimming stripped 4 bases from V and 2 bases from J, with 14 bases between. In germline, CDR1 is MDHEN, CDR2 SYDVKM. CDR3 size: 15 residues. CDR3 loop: CASSWINRVNYGYTF. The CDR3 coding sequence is TGTGCCAGCAGTTGGATCAACAGGGTGAACTATGGCTACACCTTC.

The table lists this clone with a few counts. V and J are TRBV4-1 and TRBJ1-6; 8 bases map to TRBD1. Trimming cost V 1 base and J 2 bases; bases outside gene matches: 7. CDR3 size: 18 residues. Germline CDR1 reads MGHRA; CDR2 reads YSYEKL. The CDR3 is CASSQVDRGSAYNSPLHF. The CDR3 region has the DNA TGCGCCAGCAGCCAAGTCGACAGGGGATCGGCCTATAATTCACCCCTCCACTTT.

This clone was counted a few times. For the CDR3, the DNA is TGTGCCATCAGTGACAGGGTTAATTCACCCCTCCACTTT. Encoded protein: CAISDRVNSPLHF. This chain links TRBV10-3 with TRBJ1-6, with a possible D match to TRBD1 (5 bases). The CDR3 sequence is 13 residues long. Trimming removed 3 bases at V and 6 bases at J, with 6 bases between. Per germline, CDR1 ENHRY and CDR2 SYGVKD.

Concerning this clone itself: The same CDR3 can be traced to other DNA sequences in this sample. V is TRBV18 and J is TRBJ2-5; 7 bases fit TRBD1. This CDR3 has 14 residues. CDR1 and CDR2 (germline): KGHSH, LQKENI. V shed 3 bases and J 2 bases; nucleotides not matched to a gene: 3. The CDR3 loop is CASSPLQGQETQYF. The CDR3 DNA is TGTGCCAGCTCACCGTTACAGGGGCAAGAGACCCAGTACTTC.

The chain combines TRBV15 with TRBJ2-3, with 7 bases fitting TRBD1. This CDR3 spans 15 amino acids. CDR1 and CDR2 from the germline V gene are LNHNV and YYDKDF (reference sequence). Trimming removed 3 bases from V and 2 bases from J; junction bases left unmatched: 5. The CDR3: CATSRDRLSTDTQYF. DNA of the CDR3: TGTGCCACCAGCAGGGACAGGTTGTCCACAGATACGCAGTATTTT.

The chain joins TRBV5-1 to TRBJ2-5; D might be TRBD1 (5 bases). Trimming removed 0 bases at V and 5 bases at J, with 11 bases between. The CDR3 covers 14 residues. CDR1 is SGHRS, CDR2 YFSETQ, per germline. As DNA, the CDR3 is TGCGCCAGCAGCTTGGGACAGTCTCACGAGACCCAGTACTTC. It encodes CASSLGQSHETQYF.

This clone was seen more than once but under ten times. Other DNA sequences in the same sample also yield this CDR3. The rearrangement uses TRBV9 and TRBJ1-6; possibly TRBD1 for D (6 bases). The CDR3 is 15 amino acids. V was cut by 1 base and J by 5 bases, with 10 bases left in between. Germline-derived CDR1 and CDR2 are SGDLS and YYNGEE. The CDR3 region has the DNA TGTGCCAGCAGCGTACAAGGGGGAGATAATTCACCCCTCCACTTT. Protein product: CASSVQGGDNSPLHF.

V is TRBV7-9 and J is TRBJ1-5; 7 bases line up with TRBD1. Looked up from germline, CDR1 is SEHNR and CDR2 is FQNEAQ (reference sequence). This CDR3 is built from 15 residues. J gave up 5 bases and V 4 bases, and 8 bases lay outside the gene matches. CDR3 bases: TGTGCCAGCAGCTCGGGGACAGTTCGGGATCAGCCCCAGCATTTT. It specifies CASSSGTVRDQPQHF.

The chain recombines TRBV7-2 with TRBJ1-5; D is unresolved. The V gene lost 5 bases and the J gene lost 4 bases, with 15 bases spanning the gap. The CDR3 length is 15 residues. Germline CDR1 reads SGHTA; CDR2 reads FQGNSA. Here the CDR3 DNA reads TGTGCCAGCAGCACCGGTCAAACCGGGAATCAGCCCCAGCATTTT. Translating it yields CASSTGQTGNQPQHF.

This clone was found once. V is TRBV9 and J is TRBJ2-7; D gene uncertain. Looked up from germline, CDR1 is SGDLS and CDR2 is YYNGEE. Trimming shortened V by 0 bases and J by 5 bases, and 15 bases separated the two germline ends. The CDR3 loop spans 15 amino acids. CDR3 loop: CASSVVVPRLHEQYF. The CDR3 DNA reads TGTGCCAGCAGCGTAGTAGTACCGAGACTTCACGAGCAGTACTTC.

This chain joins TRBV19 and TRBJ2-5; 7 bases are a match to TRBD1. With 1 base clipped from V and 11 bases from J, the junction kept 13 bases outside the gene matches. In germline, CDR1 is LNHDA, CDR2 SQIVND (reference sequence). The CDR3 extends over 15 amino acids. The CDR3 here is CASSIADLGQAKQYF. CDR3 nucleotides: TGTGCCAGTAGTATAGCCGACCTAGGACAGGCTAAGCAGTACTTC.

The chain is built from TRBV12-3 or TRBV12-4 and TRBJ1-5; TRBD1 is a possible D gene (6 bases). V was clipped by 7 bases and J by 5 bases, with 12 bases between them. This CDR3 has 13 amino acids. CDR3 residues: CASTLAGDQPQHF. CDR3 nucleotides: TGTGCCAGCACGTTAGCAGGGGATCAGCCCCAGCATTTT.

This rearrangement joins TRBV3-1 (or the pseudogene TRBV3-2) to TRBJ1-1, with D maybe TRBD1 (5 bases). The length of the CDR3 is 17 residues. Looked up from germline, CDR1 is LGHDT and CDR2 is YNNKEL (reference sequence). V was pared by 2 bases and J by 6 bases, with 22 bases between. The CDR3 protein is CASSQLWARGGEAEAFF. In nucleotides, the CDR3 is TGTGCCAGCAGCCAATTATGGGCGCGCGGGGGGGAGGCTGAAGCTTTCTTT.

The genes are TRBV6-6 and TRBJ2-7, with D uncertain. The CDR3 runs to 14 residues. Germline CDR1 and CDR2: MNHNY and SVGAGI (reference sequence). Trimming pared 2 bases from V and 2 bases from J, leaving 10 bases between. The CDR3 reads CASSYHPEAYEQYF. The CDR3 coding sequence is TGTGCCAGCAGTTACCACCCCGAGGCCTACGAGCAGTACTTC.

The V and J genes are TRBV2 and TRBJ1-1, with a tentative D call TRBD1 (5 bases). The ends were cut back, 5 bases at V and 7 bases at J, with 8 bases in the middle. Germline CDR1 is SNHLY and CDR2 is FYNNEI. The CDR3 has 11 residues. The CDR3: CASSLQVEAFF. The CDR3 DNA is TGTGCCAGCAGTTTACAGGTTGAAGCTTTCTTT.

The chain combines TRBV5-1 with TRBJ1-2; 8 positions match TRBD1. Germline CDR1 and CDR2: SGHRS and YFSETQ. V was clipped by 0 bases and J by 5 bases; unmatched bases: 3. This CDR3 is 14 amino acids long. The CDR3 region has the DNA TGCGCCAGCAGCTTGGACAGGGGGACGTATGGCTACACCTTC. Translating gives CASSLDRGTYGYTF.

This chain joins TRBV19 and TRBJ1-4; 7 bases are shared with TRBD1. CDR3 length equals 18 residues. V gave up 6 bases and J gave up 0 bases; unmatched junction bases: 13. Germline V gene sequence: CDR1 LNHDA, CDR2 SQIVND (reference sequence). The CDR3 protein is CASSPRGFGSATNEKLFF. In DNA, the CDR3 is TGTGCCAGTAGCCCCAGGGGGTTCGGCTCTGCAACTAATGAAAAACTGTTTTTT.

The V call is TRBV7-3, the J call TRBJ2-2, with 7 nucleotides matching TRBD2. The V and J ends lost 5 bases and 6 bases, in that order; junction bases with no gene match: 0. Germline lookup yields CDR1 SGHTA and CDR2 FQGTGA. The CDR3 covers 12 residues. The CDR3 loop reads CASSAGAGELFF. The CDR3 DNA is TGTGCCAGCAGCGCGGGGGCCGGGGAGCTGTTTTTT.

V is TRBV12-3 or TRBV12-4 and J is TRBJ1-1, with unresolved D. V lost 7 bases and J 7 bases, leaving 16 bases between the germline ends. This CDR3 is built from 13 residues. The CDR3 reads CASTIYVRNEAFF. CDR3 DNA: TGTGCCAGCACCATCTACGTCCGTAATGAAGCTTTCTTT.

The CDR3 protein is CASRQSGFTEAFF. CDR3 nucleotides: TGTGCCAGCAGGCAGTCAGGGTTTACTGAAGCTTTCTTT. The chain recombines TRBV6-5 with TRBJ1-1; the D gene is possibly TRBD1 (5 bases). V lost 6 bases and J 5 bases, leaving 13 bases between the germline ends. Germline V gene data show CDR1 as MNHEY and CDR2 as SVGAGI. There are 13 residues in the CDR3.